This T cell receptor beta chain was found in a study of T-cell reconstitution after alpha-beta-depleted transplantation in children. V lost 5 bases, J lost 2 bases, and 12 bases stayed unmatched. This CDR3 has 17 amino acids. In germline, CDR1 is MDHEN, CDR2 SYDVKM. Preparation of the TCRbeta library used unique molecular identifiers. TCRdb fed the PCR reads into MiXCR, producing one record per CDR3 protein. The table has roughly 500,000 distinct CDR3 sequences, approximately 30% seen once. The chain joins TRBV28 to TRBJ1-2; 9 nucleotides align to TRBD1. The specimen comprised PBMCs from the stem cell graft donor, sampled from the stem cell graft. This TCR derives from a human donor who donated a stem cell graft to a child with aplastic anemia. The CDR3 DNA sequence: TGTGCCAGCAGTACTACTCCCGGGACAGGGACGAACTATGGCTACACCTTC. Its protein is CASSTTPGTGTNYGYTF.